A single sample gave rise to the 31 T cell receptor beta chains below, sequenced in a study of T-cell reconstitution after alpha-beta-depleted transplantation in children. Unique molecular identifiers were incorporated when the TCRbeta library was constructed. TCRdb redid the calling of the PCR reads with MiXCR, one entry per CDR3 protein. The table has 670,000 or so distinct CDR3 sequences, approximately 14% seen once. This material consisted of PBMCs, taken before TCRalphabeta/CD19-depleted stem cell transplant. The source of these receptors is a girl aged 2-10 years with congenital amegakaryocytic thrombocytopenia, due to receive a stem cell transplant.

CDR3 sequence (DNA): TGTGCCAGCAGTTTAGAAGGGGGCTCAATCCGACTAGACCTTAGTGGGGAGCTGTTTTTT. Translation gives CASSLEGGSIRLDLSGELFF. The rearrangement links TRBV12-3 or TRBV12-4 to TRBJ2-2; tentative D call: TRBD1 (7 bases). The V and J ends lost 1 base and 8 bases respectively, with 29 bases between them. The CDR3 is made up of 20 amino acids.

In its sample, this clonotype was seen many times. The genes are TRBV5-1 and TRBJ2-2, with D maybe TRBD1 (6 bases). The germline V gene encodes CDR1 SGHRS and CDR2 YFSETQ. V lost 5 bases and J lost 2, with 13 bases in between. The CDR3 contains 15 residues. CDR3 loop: CASRTDRQNTGELFF. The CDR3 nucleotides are TGCGCCAGCAGAACCGACAGGCAAAACACCGGGGAGCTGTTTTTT.

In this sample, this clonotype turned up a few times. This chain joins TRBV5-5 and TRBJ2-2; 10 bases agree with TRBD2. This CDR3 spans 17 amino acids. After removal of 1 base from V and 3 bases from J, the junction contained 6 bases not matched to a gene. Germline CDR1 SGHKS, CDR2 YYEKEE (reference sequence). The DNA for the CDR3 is TGTGCCAGCAGCTTGTCTAGCGGGAGAAGGGACACCGGGGAGCTGTTTTTT. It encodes CASSLSSGRRDTGELFF. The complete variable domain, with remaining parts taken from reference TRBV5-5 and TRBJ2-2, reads DAGVTQSPTHLIKTRGQQVTLRCSPISGHKSVSWYQQVLGQGPQFIFQYYEKEERGRGNFPDRFSARQFPNYSSELNVNALLLGDSALYLCASSLSSGRRDTGELFFGEGSRLTVL.

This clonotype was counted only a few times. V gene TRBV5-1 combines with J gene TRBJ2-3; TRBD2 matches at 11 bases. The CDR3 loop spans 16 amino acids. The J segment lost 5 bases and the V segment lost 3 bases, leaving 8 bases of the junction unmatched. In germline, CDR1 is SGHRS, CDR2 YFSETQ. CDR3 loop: CASSSSLAGEGDTQYF. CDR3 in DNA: TGCGCCAGCAGCTCTTCACTAGCGGGAGAGGGAGATACGCAGTATTTT.

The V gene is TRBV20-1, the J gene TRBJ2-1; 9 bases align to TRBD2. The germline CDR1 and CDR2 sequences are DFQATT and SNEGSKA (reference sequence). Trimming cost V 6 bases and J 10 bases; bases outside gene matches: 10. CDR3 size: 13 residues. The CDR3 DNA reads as TGCAGTGCAGACCCGGGACTAGCAAGCGAGCAGTTCTTC. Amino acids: CSADPGLASEQFF.

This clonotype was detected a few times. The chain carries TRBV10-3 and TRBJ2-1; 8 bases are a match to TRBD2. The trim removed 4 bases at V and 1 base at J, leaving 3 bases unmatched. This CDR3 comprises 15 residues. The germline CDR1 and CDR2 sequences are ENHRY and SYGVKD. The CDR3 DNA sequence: TGTGCCATCAGTGTAGGCGGGAGGTCCTACAATGAGCAGTTCTTC. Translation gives CAISVGGRSYNEQFF.

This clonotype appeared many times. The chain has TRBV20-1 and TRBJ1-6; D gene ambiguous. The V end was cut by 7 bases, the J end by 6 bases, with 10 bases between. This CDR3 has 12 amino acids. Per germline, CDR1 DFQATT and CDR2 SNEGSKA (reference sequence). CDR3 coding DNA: TGCAGTGTCGGCCAGCCTAATTCACCCCTCCACTTT. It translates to CSVGQPNSPLHF.

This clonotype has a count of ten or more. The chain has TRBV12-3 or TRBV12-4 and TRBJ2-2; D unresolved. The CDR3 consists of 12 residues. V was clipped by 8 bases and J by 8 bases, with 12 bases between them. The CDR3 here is CASWMLRGELFF. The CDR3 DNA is TGTGCCAGCTGGATGCTTCGGGGGGAGCTGTTTTTT.

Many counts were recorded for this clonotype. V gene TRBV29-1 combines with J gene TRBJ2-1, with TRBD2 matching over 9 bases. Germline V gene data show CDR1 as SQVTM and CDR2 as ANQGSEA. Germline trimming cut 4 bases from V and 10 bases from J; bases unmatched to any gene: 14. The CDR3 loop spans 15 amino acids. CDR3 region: CSVARPLSGRGEQFF. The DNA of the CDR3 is TGCAGCGTTGCTAGGCCCCTTAGCGGGAGAGGGGAGCAGTTCTTC.

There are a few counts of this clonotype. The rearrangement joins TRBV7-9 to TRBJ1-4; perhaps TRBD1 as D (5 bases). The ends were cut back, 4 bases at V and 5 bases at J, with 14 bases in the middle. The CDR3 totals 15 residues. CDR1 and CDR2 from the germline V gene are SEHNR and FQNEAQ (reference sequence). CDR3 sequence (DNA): TGTGCCAGCAGCTGGTGGTCGGACACGAATGAAAAACTGTTTTTT. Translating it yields CASSWWSDTNEKLFF.

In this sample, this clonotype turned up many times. The CDR3 DNA reads TGCAGTGCTAGAGGAGGAGTAGTTGAAAAACTGTTTTTT. Its translation: CSARGGVVEKLFF. The genes are TRBV20-1 and TRBJ1-4; D is unclear. Trimming cost V 1 base and J 7 bases, with 10 bases left between them. CDR1 is DFQATT, CDR2 SNEGSKA, per germline (reference sequence). The CDR3 spans 13 residues.

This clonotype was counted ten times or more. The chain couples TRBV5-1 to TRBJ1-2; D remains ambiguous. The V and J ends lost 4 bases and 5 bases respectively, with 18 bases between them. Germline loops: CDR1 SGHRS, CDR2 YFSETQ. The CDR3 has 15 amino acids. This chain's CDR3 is CASSLTTDGPYGYTF. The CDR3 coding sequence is TGCGCCAGCAGCCTAACTACGGACGGACCTTATGGCTACACCTTC.

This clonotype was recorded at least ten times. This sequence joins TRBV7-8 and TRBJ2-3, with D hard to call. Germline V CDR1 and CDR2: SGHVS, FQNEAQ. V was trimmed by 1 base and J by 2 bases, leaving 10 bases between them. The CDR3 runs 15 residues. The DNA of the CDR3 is TGTGCCAGCAGCTTAGTCGGACCGACCACAGATACGCAGTATTTT. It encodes CASSLVGPTTDTQYF.

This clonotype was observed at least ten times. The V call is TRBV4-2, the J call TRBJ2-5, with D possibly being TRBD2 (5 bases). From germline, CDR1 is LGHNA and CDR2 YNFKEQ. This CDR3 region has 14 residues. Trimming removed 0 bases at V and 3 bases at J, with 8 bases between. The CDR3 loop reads CASSQERVEETQYF. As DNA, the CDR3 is TGTGCCAGCAGCCAAGAGAGGGTCGAAGAGACCCAGTACTTC.

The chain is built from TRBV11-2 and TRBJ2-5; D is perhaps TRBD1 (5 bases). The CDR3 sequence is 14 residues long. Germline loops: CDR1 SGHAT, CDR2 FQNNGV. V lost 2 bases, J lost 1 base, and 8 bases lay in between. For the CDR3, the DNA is TGTGCCAGCAGCTTAAGGACAACCCAAGAGACCCAGTACTTC. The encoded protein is CASSLRTTQETQYF.

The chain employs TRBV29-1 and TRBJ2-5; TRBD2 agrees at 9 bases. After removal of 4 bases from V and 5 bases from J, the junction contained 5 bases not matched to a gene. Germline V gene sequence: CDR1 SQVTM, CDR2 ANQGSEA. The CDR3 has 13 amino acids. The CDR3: CSVVLAGLETQYF. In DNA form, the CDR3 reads TGCAGCGTTGTCCTAGCGGGATTGGAGACCCAGTACTTC. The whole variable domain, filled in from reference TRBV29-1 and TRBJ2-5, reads SAVISQKPSRDICQRGTSLTIQCQVDSQVTMMFWYRQQPGQSLTLIATANQGSEATYESGFVIDKFPISRPNLTFSTLTVSNMSPEDSSIYLCSVVLAGLETQYFGPGTRLLVL.

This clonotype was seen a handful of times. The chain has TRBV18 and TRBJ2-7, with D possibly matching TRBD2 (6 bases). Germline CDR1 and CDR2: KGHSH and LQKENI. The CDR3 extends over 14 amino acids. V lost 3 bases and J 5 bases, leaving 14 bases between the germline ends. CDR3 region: CASSPGGWFNEQYF. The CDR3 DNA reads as TGTGCCAGCTCACCGGGGGGTTGGTTTAACGAGCAGTACTTC.

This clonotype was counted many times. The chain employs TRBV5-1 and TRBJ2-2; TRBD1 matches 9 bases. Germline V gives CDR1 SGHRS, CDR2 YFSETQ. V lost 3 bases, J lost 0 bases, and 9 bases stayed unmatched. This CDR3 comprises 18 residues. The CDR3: CASSSPRDRAANTGELFF. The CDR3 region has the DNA TGCGCCAGCAGCTCTCCCCGGGACAGGGCTGCGAACACCGGGGAGCTGTTTTTT.

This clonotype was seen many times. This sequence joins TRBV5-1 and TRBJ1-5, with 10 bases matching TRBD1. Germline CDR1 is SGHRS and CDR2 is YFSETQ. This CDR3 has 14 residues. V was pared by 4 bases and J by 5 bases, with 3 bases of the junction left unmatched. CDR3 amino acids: CASSTGTGDQPQHF. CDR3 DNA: TGCGCCAGCAGCACCGGGACAGGGGATCAGCCCCAGCATTTT. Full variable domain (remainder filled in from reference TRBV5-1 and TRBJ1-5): KAGVTQTPRYLIKTRGQQVTLSCSPISGHRSVSWYQQTPGQGLQFLFEYFSETQRNKGNFPGRFSGRQFSNSRSEMNVSTLELGDSALYLCASSTGTGDQPQHFGDGTRLSIL.

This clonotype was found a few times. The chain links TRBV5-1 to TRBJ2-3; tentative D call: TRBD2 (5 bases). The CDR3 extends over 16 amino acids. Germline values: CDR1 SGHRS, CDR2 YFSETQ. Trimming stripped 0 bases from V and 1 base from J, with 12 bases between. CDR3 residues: CASSLGVERRTDTQYF. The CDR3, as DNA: TGCGCCAGCAGCTTGGGAGTCGAGCGGCGCACAGATACGCAGTATTTT.

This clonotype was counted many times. The CDR3 nucleotides are TGTGCCAGCAGCTTAGAACTAGCGGACATCTACAATGAGCAGTTCTTC. Amino acid sequence: CASSLELADIYNEQFF. This chain uses TRBV7-2 with TRBJ2-1; 8 nucleotides align to TRBD2. V gave up 1 base and J gave up 3 bases; unmatched junction bases: 5. The CDR3 covers 16 residues. Germline-derived CDR1 and CDR2 are SGHTA and FQGNSA.

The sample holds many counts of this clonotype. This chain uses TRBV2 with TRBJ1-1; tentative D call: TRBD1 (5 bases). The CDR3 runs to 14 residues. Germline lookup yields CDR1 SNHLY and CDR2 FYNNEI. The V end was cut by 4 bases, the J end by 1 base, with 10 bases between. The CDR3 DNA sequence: TGTGCCAGCAGTGCTTTAAGGGGGAACACTGAAGCTTTCTTT. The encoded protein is CASSALRGNTEAFF.

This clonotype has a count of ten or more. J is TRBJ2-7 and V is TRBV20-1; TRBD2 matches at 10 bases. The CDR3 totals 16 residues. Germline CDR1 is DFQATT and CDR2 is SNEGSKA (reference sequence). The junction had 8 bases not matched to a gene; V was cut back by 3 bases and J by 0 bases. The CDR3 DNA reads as TGCAGTGCTAGGGTCGCTAGCGGGGGAAGCTCCTACGAGCAGTACTTC. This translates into CSARVASGGSSYEQYF.

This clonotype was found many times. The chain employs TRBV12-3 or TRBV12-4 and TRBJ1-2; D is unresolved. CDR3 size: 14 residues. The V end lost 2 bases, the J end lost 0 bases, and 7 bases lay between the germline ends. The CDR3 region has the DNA TGTGCCAGCAGTTTATACGTAGCTAACTATGGCTACACCTTC. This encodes CASSLYVANYGYTF.

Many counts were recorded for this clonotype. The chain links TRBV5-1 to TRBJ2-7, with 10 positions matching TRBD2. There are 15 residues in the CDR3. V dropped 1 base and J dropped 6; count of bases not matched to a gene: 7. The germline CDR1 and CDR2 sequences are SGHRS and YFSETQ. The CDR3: CASSLWSGRASEQYF. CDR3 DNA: TGCGCCAGCAGCTTGTGGAGCGGGAGGGCCTCCGAGCAGTACTTC.

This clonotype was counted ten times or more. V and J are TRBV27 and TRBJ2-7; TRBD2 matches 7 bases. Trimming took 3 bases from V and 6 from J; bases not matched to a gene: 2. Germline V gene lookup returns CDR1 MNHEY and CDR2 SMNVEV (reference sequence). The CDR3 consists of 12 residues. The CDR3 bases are TGTGCCAGCAGTTTGGGAGGGACCGAGCAGTACTTC. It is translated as CASSLGGTEQYF.

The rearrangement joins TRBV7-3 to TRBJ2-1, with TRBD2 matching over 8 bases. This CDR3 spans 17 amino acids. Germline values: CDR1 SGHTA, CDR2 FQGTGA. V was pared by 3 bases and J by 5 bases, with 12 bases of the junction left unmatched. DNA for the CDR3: TGTGCCAGCAGCTTCGGGGGGCTAGCGGGCATAAACAATGAGCAGTTCTTC. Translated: CASSFGGLAGINNEQFF.

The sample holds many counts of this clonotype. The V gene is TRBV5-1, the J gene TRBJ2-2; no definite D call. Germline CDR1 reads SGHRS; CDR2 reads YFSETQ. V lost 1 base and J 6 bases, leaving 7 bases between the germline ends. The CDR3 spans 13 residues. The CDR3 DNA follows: TGCGCCAGCAGCTTGTACGGTCCCGGGGAGCTGTTTTTT. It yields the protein CASSLYGPGELFF.

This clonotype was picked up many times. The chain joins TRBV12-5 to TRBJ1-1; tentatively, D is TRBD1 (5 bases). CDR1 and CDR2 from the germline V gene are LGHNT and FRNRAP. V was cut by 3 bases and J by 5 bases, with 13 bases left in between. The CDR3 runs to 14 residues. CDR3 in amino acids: CASGFSPGTTEAFF. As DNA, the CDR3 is TGTGCTAGTGGTTTCTCGCCGGGGACGACTGAAGCTTTCTTT.

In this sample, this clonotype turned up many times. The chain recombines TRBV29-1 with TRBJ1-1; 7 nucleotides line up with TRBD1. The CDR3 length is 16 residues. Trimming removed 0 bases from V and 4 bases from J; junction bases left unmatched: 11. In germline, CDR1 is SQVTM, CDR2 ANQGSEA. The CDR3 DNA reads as TGCAGCGTTGAAGATCTCAGGGGGTCGAGGGGCACTGAAGCTTTCTTT. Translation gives CSVEDLRGSRGTEAFF.

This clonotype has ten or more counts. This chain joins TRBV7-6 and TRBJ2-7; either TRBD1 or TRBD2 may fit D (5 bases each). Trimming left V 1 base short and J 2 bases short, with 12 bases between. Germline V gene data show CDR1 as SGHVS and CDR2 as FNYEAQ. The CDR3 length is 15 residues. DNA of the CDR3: TGTGCCAGCAGCTTAGAGGGCAGGGACCCCTACGAGCAGTACTTC. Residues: CASSLEGRDPYEQYF.